This TCR beta chain was identified in a study of shared clonotypes between healthy human individuals. Whole-study context: CD4 naive and memory got three plates each, CD8 naive two, CD8 memory one.

This clone was observed a single time. Deletions cut 6 bases from V and 0 bases from J, with 6 bases between. CDR1 and CDR2 (germline): WNHNN, SYGVQD (reference sequence). This CDR3 is 14 amino acids long. Using immunoSEQ multiplex PCR, the repertoire was profiled, and TCRdb retains in-frame clones only, with some absent. The data show fewer than 1.6 million clones, approximately 98.5% seen once. The sample consisted of naive CD4+ T cells sorted from blood. Subset denoted: CD45RA+ positively selected. V usage is TRBV10-1 and J usage is TRBJ2-6; D not resolved. The receptor's source is a man between 25 and 39 years old in good health. The CDR3 nucleotides read TGCGCCAGCAGGTGGAGCTCTGGGGCCAACGTCCTGACTTTC. Amino acids: CASRWSSGANVLTF.